The next 26 T cell receptor beta chains were all read from a single sample in a study of blood T cells in healthy people across ages. Sample-barcoded 5' priming and a J-beta primer mix drove a second PCR of roughly 7 to 11 cycles. From the 5' RACE reads, TCRdb called clonotypes with MiXCR, one entry per CDR3 protein. The repertoire holds roughly 720,000 distinct CDR3 sequences, roughly 53% seen once, with approximately 40% in the top ten. Sequenced input: blood. These TCRs come from a man older than 75 in good health.

This clonotype has a handful of counts. The chain carries TRBV29-1 and TRBJ2-2; the match to TRBD1 covers 8 bases. V was clipped by 4 bases and J by 7 bases; unmatched bases: 5. The CDR3 length is 13 residues. Per the germline V gene, CDR1 is SQVTM and CDR2 is ANQGSEA. CDR3 bases: TGCAGCGTTGCAGGACAGGGTGGCGGGGAGCTGTTTTTT. This translates into CSVAGQGGGELFF.

The genes are TRBV12-3 or TRBV12-4 and TRBJ2-5; a possible D gene is TRBD2 (5 bases). V was clipped by 4 bases and J by 5 bases, with 17 bases between them. This CDR3 has 15 amino acids. The DNA of the CDR3 is TGTGCCAGCAGTTCCCCCGGGCCCGAGCGGGAGACCCAGTACTTC. Protein product: CASSSPGPERETQYF.

This clonotype was picked up a small number of times. The V and J genes are TRBV7-8 and TRBJ1-5; D remains unclear. The length of the CDR3 is 15 residues. Germline lookup yields CDR1 SGHVS and CDR2 FQNEAQ. V was shortened by 3 bases and J by 1 base, with 10 bases between the two germline ends. The CDR3 spells CASSFGEGSNQPQHF. The CDR3 coding sequence is TGTGCCAGCAGCTTTGGGGAAGGGAGCAATCAGCCCCAGCATTTT.

With regard to this clonotype: An end of the junction differs from the germline gene, which may be a read error. The V call is TRBV4-2, the J call TRBJ2-7; 13 bases are a match to TRBD2. Per the germline V gene, CDR1 is LGHNA and CDR2 is YNFKEQ. CDR3 length: 16 amino acids. CDR3 amino acids: CASNQPGTSGTSEQYF. The CDR3 region has the DNA TGTGCCAGCAACCAACCAGGGACTAGCGGGACCAGCGAGCAGTACTTC.

The J gene is TRBJ2-5, the V gene TRBV2; 10 positions match TRBD1. Trimming at V came to 7 bases and at J to 4 bases, leaving 18 bases not matched to a gene. The CDR3 has 18 amino acids. Per germline, CDR1 SNHLY and CDR2 FYNNEI. The CDR3 nucleotides are TGTGCCAGCACTGTCCCGGGACAGGGGACAGACCACCCAGAGACCCAGTACTTC. It specifies CASTVPGQGTDHPETQYF.

V gene TRBV7-3 combines with J gene TRBJ2-1, with D perhaps matching TRBD1 or TRBD2 (7 bases each). From germline, CDR1 is SGHTA and CDR2 FQGTGA. V gave up 4 bases and J gave up 10 bases, with 17 bases separating them. This CDR3 has 14 residues. The DNA for the CDR3 is TGTGCCAGCAGCTCCCGGTTCCAGGGGGGGGAGCAGTTCTTC. Its protein product is CASSSRFQGGEQFF.

The sample holds a few counts of this clonotype. This sequence joins TRBV29-1 and TRBJ2-1, with 15 bases that match TRBD2. The CDR3 is 15 residues long. CDR1 is SQVTM, CDR2 ANQGSEA, per germline. V trimming: 5 bases; J trimming: 10 bases; junction bases outside the gene matches: 9. The CDR3 DNA follows: TGCAGCGTTCCTCTTGGACTAGCGGGAGGGCGGGAGCAGTTCTTC. Translating it yields CSVPLGLAGGREQFF.

The V call is TRBV7-6, the J call TRBJ2-1; D is unresolved. Germline lookup yields CDR1 SGHVS and CDR2 FNYEAQ. CDR3 size: 14 residues. The germline V and J ends were trimmed by 2 bases and 10 bases, with 15 bases remaining between them. The DNA of the CDR3 is TGTGCCAGCAGCTTACGGTCCAGTCGAGAGGAGCAGTTCTTC. Encoded protein: CASSLRSSREEQFF.

This clonotype was counted between two and nine times. V and J are TRBV11-2 and TRBJ2-3; 7 positions agree with TRBD1. J gave up 14 bases and V 4 bases, and 6 bases lay outside the gene matches. Germline CDR1 reads SGHAT; CDR2 reads FQNNGV. This CDR3 has 11 amino acids. This chain's CDR3 is CASSWDRYAYF. For the CDR3, the DNA is TGTGCCAGCAGCTGGGACAGATACGCGTATTTT.

The rearrangement links TRBV12-3 or TRBV12-4 to TRBJ2-3; TRBD1 agrees at 12 bases. The CDR3 has 16 amino acids. V gave up 6 bases and J gave up 5 bases; unmatched junction bases: 9. The chain's CDR3 is CASRARDRGLGDTQYF. The CDR3 nucleotides read TGTGCCAGCAGGGCCCGGGACAGGGGGCTTGGAGATACGCAGTATTTT.

V and J are TRBV3-1 and TRBJ1-5; no clear D gene. CDR3 size: 16 residues. The V and J ends lost 0 bases and 1 base respectively, with 10 bases between them. The V gene's germline CDR1 is LGHDT and CDR2 YNNKEL (reference sequence). CDR3: CASSQDEGGSNQPQHF. Here the CDR3 DNA reads TGTGCCAGCAGCCAAGATGAGGGAGGGAGCAATCAGCCCCAGCATTTT.

The J gene is TRBJ2-4, the V gene TRBV11-1; the match to TRBD1 covers 10 bases. The J call is uncertain, as TRBJ2-7 better fits the DNA end. Germline V gene data show CDR1 as SGHAT and CDR2 as FQDESV (reference sequence). CDR3 length equals 15 residues. The CDR3 DNA reads as TGTGCCAGCAGCTTAAGTGGACAGGGGGGATACGAGCAGTACTTC. Translated, it gives CASSLSGQGGYEQYF.

The rearrangement uses TRBV2 and TRBJ2-6; D is uncertain. V was trimmed by 2 bases and J by 8 bases, leaving 10 bases between them. Germline V gives CDR1 SNHLY, CDR2 FYNNEI. The CDR3 contains 14 residues. Here the CDR3 reads CASSEITESNVLTF. The DNA for the CDR3 is TGTGCCAGCAGTGAAATCACAGAGTCCAACGTCCTGACTTTC. Based on the CDR3 plus reference TRBV2 and TRBJ2-6, the full variable domain is EPEVTQTPSHQVTQMGQEVILRCVPISNHLYFYWYRQILGQKVEFLVSFYNNEISEKSEIFDDQFSVERPDGSNFTLKIRSTKLEDSAMYFCASSEITESNVLTFGAGSRLTVL.

This sequence joins TRBV9 and TRBJ2-7; 12 bases align to TRBD2. Germline assignment: CDR1 SGDLS and CDR2 YYNGEE. The CDR3 loop spans 16 amino acids. J gave up 5 bases and V 3 bases, and 9 bases lay outside the gene matches. The CDR3 DNA follows: TGTGCCAGCAGCGCCGGGGAACTAGCGGGAGGCCACGAGCAGTACTTC. Translated: CASSAGELAGGHEQYF.

This rearrangement joins TRBV5-1 to TRBJ2-7; possibly TRBD1 for D (5 bases). Looked up from germline, CDR1 is SGHRS and CDR2 is YFSETQ. Trimming cost V 1 base and J 2 bases, with 13 bases left between them. CDR3 length: 15 amino acids. This chain's CDR3 is CASSLRQGRTYEQYF. The CDR3 DNA reads as TGCGCCAGCAGCTTGCGGCAGGGTAGGACCTACGAGCAGTACTTC.

V usage is TRBV7-2 and J usage is TRBJ2-7, with D possibly TRBD1 on 5 matching bases. Germline V gives CDR1 SGHTA, CDR2 FQGNSA. V was cut by 9 bases and J by 0 bases, with 18 bases left in between. There are 15 residues in the CDR3. This CDR3 reads CASGRALRSSYEQYF. The CDR3 nucleotides are TGTGCCAGTGGCAGGGCCCTGAGGAGCTCCTACGAGCAGTACTTC.

This clonotype was detected a few times. The J gene is TRBJ1-5, the V gene TRBV11-1, with D possibly TRBD1 on 6 matching bases. This CDR3 has 13 residues. Germline loops: CDR1 SGHAT, CDR2 FQDESV (reference sequence). The germline V and J ends were trimmed by 5 bases and 3 bases, with 8 bases remaining between them. In nucleotides, the CDR3 is TGTGCCAGCAGCCCAGGGGTCAATCAGCCCCAGCATTTT. Translating gives CASSPGVNQPQHF.

A few counts support this clonotype. This rearrangement joins TRBV3-1 to TRBJ2-3; D is possibly TRBD2 (6 bases). The germline V gene has CDR1 LGHDT and CDR2 YNNKEL (reference sequence). The CDR3 covers 16 residues. Trimming removed 3 bases at V and 4 bases at J, with 17 bases between. The CDR3 DNA follows: TGTGCCAGCAGCCATCCCCGGGACTTCAACCCAGATACGCAGTATTTT. It yields the protein CASSHPRDFNPDTQYF.

This chain joins TRBV19 and TRBJ1-5, with 7 bases lining up with TRBD1. CDR3 length equals 15 residues. CDR1 LNHDA and CDR2 SQIVND come from the germline V gene (reference sequence). J gave up 4 bases and V 3 bases, and 6 bases lay outside the gene matches. CDR3 sequence: CASSILDRANQPQHF. CDR3 DNA sequence: TGTGCCAGTAGTATCCTAGACAGGGCGAATCAGCCCCAGCATTTT.

This rearrangement joins TRBV28 to TRBJ2-3; TRBD1 matches at 9 bases. This CDR3 region has 15 residues. With 5 bases clipped from V and 14 bases from J, the junction kept 17 bases outside the gene matches. The germline gives CDR1 MDHEN, CDR2 SYDVKM. CDR3 nucleotides: TGTGCCAGCAGTGGCGGACAGGGGTTAGGCAGATACGCGTATTTT. It encodes CASSGGQGLGRYAYF.

The chain is built from TRBV24-1 and TRBJ2-5; D ambiguous. CDR1 and CDR2 from the germline V gene are KGHDR and SFDVKD. This CDR3 has 13 amino acids. V was pared by 5 bases and J by 5 bases, with 11 bases between. In nucleotides, the CDR3 is TGTGCCACCAGTGGCACCCAACCGGAGACCCAGTACTTC. Translating it yields CATSGTQPETQYF.

V is TRBV7-2 and J is TRBJ2-5; D might be TRBD2 (6 bases). Germline values: CDR1 SGHTA, CDR2 FQGNSA. The CDR3 covers 13 residues. V was clipped by 1 base and J by 10 bases, with 13 bases between them. DNA for the CDR3: TGTGCCAGCAGCTTAGTCGAGCGGCGGGGCCAGTACTTC. It codes for CASSLVERRGQYF.

The chain uses TRBV20-1 and TRBJ2-2; TRBD2 is a possible D gene (5 bases). Germline loops: CDR1 DFQATT, CDR2 SNEGSKA (reference sequence). This CDR3 has 14 residues. The V and J ends lost 4 bases and 2 bases respectively, with 11 bases between them. CDR3 bases: TGCAGTGCTATACTAGGATCTAACACCGGGGAGCTGTTTTTT. Residues: CSAILGSNTGELFF.

A remark on this clonotype: A much larger clone differs from this one at a single base, so this may be a read error. The CDR3 DNA follows: TGTGCCGGCAGTTTTGCCCCGATCCAAGAGACCCAGTACTTC. Protein: CAGSFAPIQETQYF. The rearrangement links TRBV27 to TRBJ2-5; D not certain. Per the germline V gene, CDR1 is MNHEY and CDR2 is SMNVEV (reference sequence). This CDR3 has 14 residues.

This clonotype was detected once. This chain uses TRBV20-1 with TRBJ2-3; 11 bases fit TRBD2. The CDR3 length is 13 residues. Germline V CDR1 and CDR2: DFQATT, SNEGSKA (reference sequence). After removal of 7 bases from V and 8 bases from J, the junction contained 8 bases not matched to a gene. The CDR3 region has the DNA TGCAGTGGGAATAGCGGGAGGGGTATTACGCAGTATTTT. Translated: CSGNSGRGITQYF.

Comments on this clonotype: A junction boundary mismatches the germline segment, possibly from a read error. V is TRBV10-3 and J is TRBJ2-3; 8 bases line up with TRBD2. Germline CDR1 reads ENHRY; CDR2 reads SYGVKD. The CDR3 has 14 residues. CDR3 protein: CAISAGAAAETQYF. DNA for the CDR3: TGTGCCATTTCAGCGGGAGCGGCGGCAGAGACGCAGTATTTT.